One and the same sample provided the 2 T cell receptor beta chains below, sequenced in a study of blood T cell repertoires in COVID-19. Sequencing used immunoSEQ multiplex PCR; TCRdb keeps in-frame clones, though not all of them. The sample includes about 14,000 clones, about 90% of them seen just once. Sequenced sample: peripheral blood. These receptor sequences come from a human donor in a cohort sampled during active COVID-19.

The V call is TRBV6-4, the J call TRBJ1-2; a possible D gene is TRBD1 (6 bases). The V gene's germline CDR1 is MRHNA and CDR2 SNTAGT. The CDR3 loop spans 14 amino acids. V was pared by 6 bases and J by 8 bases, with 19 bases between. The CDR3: CASRGQSLSGGYTF. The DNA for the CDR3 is TGTGCCAGCAGAGGACAGAGCCTTTCGGGGGGCTACACCTTC.

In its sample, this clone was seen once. The DNA for the CDR3 is TGTGCCAGCACCCCCCTAGCGGGAATTTACGAGCAGTACTTC. It codes for CASTPLAGIYEQYF. The genes are TRBV6-6 and TRBJ2-7; 9 bases fit TRBD2. The germline gives CDR1 MNHNY, CDR2 SVGAGI (reference sequence). The trim removed 7 bases at V and 4 bases at J, leaving 8 bases unmatched. The CDR3 runs to 14 residues.